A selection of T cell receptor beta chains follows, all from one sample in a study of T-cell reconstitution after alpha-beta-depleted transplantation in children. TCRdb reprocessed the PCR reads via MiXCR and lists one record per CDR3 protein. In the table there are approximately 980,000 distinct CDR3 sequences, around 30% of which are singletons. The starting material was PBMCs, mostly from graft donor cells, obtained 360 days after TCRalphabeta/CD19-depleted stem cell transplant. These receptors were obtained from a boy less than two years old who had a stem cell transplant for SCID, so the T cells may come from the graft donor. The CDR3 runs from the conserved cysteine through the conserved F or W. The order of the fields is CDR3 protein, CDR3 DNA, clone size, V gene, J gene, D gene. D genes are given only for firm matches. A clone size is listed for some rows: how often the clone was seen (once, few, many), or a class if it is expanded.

cdr3_aa: CASSLAGSNYNEQFF; cdr3_nt: TGTGCCAGCAGCTTAGCGGGGTCGAACTACAATGAGCAGTTCTTC; clone_size: .; v_call: TRBV7-7; j_call: TRBJ2-1; d_call: .
cdr3_aa: CASSLSLLNTEAFF; cdr3_nt: TGTGCCAGCAGTTTATCCCTTTTGAACACTGAAGCTTTCTTT; clone_size: .; v_call: TRBV12-3/TRBV12-4; j_call: TRBJ1-1; d_call: .
cdr3_aa: CASSQESQGWGTEAFF; cdr3_nt: TGTGCCAGCAGCCAAGAGTCTCAGGGATGGGGGACTGAAGCTTTCTTT; clone_size: .; v_call: TRBV4-2; j_call: TRBJ1-1; d_call: .
cdr3_aa: CASSFSAANYGYTF; cdr3_nt: TGTGCCAGCAGCTTTTCCGCAGCTAACTATGGCTACACCTTC; clone_size: few; v_call: TRBV7-8; j_call: TRBJ1-2; d_call: .
cdr3_aa: CASSFPISDTQYF; cdr3_nt: TGTGCCAGCAGTTTCCCGATTTCAGATACGCAGTATTTT; clone_size: few; v_call: TRBV12-3/TRBV12-4; j_call: TRBJ2-3; d_call: .
cdr3_aa: CASSSTGLAGHTDTQYF; cdr3_nt: TGCGCCAGCAGCTCTACCGGACTAGCGGGGCACACAGATACGCAGTATTTT; clone_size: many; v_call: TRBV5-1; j_call: TRBJ2-3; d_call: TRBD2
cdr3_aa: CASSPGLASFTDTQYF; cdr3_nt: TGTGCCAGCAGCCCGGGACTAGCCTCATTCACAGATACGCAGTATTTT; clone_size: few; v_call: TRBV28; j_call: TRBJ2-3; d_call: TRBD2
cdr3_aa: CASSYSVIRANVLTF; cdr3_nt: TGTGCCAGCAGTTACTCGGTTATTAGGGCCAACGTCCTGACTTTC; clone_size: .; v_call: TRBV6-5; j_call: TRBJ2-6; d_call: .
cdr3_aa: CSASYNEQFF; cdr3_nt: TGCAGTGCTAGCTACAATGAGCAGTTCTTC; clone_size: many; v_call: TRBV20-1; j_call: TRBJ2-1; d_call: .
cdr3_aa: CASSLGPTANYGYTF; cdr3_nt: TGTGCCAGCAGCTTGGGACCTACAGCTAACTATGGCTACACCTTC; clone_size: few; v_call: TRBV5-6; j_call: TRBJ1-2; d_call: .
cdr3_aa: CASSRRAPSSGANVLTF; cdr3_nt: TGTGCCAGCAGCCGTAGAGCGCCAAGCTCTGGGGCCAACGTCCTGACTTTC; clone_size: .; v_call: TRBV12-3/TRBV12-4; j_call: TRBJ2-6; d_call: .
cdr3_aa: CASRLGLADTGELFF; cdr3_nt: TGTGCCAGCAGGCTGGGACTAGCGGACACCGGGGAGCTGTTTTTT; clone_size: many; v_call: TRBV28; j_call: TRBJ2-2; d_call: TRBD2
cdr3_aa: CASSQGLRARSYEQYF; cdr3_nt: TGCGCCAGCAGCCAAGGTTTGCGGGCCCGCTCCTACGAGCAGTACTTC; clone_size: few; v_call: TRBV4-1; j_call: TRBJ2-7; d_call: .
cdr3_aa: CASSRQGVGTDTQYF; cdr3_nt: TGTGCCAGCAGTCGACAGGGGGTGGGTACAGATACGCAGTATTTT; clone_size: few; v_call: TRBV27; j_call: TRBJ2-3; d_call: TRBD1
cdr3_aa: CASSLLGPADTQYF; cdr3_nt: TGTGCCAGCAGCTTGTTAGGCCCGGCAGATACGCAGTATTTT; clone_size: few; v_call: TRBV5-5; j_call: TRBJ2-3; d_call: .
cdr3_aa: CASSGWVPNTGELFF; cdr3_nt: TGCGCCAGCAGCGGCTGGGTACCGAACACCGGGGAGCTGTTTTTT; clone_size: .; v_call: TRBV5-1; j_call: TRBJ2-2; d_call: .
cdr3_aa: CARGDRPPNTGELFF; cdr3_nt: TGTGCCAGGGGGGACAGACCTCCAAACACCGGGGAGCTGTTTTTT; clone_size: many; v_call: TRBV2; j_call: TRBJ2-2; d_call: TRBD1
cdr3_aa: CASTLRPGQETQYF; cdr3_nt: TGTGCCAGCACCCTCCGCCCAGGGCAAGAGACCCAGTACTTC; clone_size: .; v_call: TRBV7-9; j_call: TRBJ2-5; d_call: .
cdr3_aa: CACSSTEGEEQYF; cdr3_nt: TGTGCCTGCAGCAGTACGGAGGGGGAGGAGCAGTACTTC; clone_size: few; v_call: TRBV12-3/TRBV12-4; j_call: TRBJ2-7; d_call: .
cdr3_aa: CASSVDPGSSYNEQFF; cdr3_nt: TGTGCCAGCAGCGTAGACCCGGGGAGCTCCTACAATGAGCAGTTCTTC; clone_size: many; v_call: TRBV9; j_call: TRBJ2-1; d_call: .
cdr3_aa: CASSLSGDLRYEQYF; cdr3_nt: TGTGCCAGCAGCTTATCTGGGGATCTTCGCTACGAGCAGTACTTC; clone_size: .; v_call: TRBV7-9; j_call: TRBJ2-7; d_call: .
cdr3_aa: CASSLRPWVTDTQYF; cdr3_nt: TGTGCCAGCAGCTTACGCCCCTGGGTCACAGATACGCAGTATTTT; clone_size: .; v_call: TRBV7-2; j_call: TRBJ2-3; d_call: .
cdr3_aa: CSVVEGWGGYTF; cdr3_nt: TGCAGCGTTGTGGAGGGGTGGGGTGGCTACACCTTC; clone_size: .; v_call: TRBV29-1; j_call: TRBJ1-2; d_call: .
cdr3_aa: CASSLRAGGPYNEQFF; cdr3_nt: TGTGCCAGCAGTTTAAGGGCGGGGGGGCCCTACAATGAGCAGTTCTTC; clone_size: .; v_call: TRBV12-3/TRBV12-4; j_call: TRBJ2-1; d_call: TRBD2